The 3 T cell receptor beta chains below all came from one sample that was sequenced in a study of OX40 agonist ivuxolimab in advanced cancers. Profiled with immunoSEQ multiplex PCR; TCRdb holds only in-frame clones, not every one. Seen here are 65,000 to 80,000 clones, 70% to 90% observed once, and the top ten hold approximately 0.99%. Sequenced here: CD4+ or CD8+ T cells sorted from blood, sampled in a trial of the OX40 agonist ivuxolimab. These TCRs come from an adult with an advanced solid tumor such as melanoma, head and neck, liver or kidney cancer.

This rearrangement joins TRBV7-2 to TRBJ2-1; D is undetermined. Between the trimmed V and J ends, which lost 5 bases and 0 bases, there was a span of 14 bases. Germline V gene lookup returns CDR1 SGHTA and CDR2 FQGNSA. This CDR3 contains 16 residues. Here the CDR3 reads CASSLNWAVSYNEQFF. The CDR3 coding sequence is TGTGCCAGCAGCCTAAATTGGGCTGTCTCCTACAATGAGCAGTTCTTC. The full variable domain, with the rest looked up from reference TRBV7-2 and TRBJ2-1, is GAGVSQSPSNKVTEKGKDVELRCDPISGHTALYWYRQSLGQGLEFLIYFQGNSAPDKSGLPSDRFSAERTGGSVSTLTIQRTQQEDSAVYLCASSLNWAVSYNEQFFGPGTRLTVL.

The CDR3 is CASSLGTVYEQYF. Written as DNA, the CDR3 is TGTGCCAGCTCTCTCGGGACAGTCTACGAGCAGTACTTC. The chain carries TRBV18 and TRBJ2-7; the match to TRBD1 covers 7 bases. V lost 6 bases to trimming and J lost 3 bases; unmatched junction nucleotides: 5. Germline lookup yields CDR1 KGHSH and CDR2 LQKENI. The CDR3 is 13 residues long.

The chain couples TRBV29-1 to TRBJ2-5; D unresolved. The length of the CDR3 is 10 residues. Trimming removed 4 bases at V and 1 base at J, with 1 base between. Per the germline V gene, CDR1 is SQVTM and CDR2 is ANQGSEA. The CDR3: CSVGQETQYF. In nucleotides, the CDR3 is TGCAGCGTTGGCCAAGAGACCCAGTACTTC.